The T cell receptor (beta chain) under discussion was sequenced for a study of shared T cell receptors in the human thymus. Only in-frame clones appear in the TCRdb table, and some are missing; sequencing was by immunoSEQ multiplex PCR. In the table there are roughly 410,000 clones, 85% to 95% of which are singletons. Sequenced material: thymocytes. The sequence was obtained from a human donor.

The CDR3, as DNA: TGCAGTGGAGGACCCGGCCGGGCAGATACGCAGTATTTT. Its protein is CSGGPGRADTQYF. This rearrangement joins TRBV29-1 to TRBJ2-3; TRBD2 is a possible D gene (5 bases). There are 13 residues in the CDR3. Germline CDR1 is SQVTM and CDR2 is ANQGSEA.